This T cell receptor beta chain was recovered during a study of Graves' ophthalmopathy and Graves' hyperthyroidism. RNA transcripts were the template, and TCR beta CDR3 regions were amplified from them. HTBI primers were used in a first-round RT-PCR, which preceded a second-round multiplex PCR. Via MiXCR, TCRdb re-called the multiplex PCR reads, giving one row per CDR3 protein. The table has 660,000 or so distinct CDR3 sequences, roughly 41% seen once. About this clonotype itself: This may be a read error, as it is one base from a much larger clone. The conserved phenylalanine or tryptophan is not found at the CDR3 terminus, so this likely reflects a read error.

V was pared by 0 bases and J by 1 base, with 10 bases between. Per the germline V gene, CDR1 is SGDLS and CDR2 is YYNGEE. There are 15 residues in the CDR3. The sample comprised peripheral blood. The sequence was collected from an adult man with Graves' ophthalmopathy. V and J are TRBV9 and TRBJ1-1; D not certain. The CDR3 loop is CASSVGGAGNTEAFL. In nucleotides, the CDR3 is TGTGCCAGCAGCGTAGGAGGCGCGGGGAACACTGAAGCTTTCCTT.